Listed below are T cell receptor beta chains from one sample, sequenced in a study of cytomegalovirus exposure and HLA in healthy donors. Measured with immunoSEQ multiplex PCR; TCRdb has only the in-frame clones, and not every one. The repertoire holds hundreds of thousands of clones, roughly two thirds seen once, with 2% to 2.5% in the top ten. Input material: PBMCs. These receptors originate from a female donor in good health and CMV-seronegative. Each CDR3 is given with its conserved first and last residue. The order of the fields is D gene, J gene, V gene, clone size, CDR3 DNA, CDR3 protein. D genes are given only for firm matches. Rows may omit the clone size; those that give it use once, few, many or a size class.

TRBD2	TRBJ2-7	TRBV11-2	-	TGTGCCAGCAGCTTAGGGACTAGCGGGCCCTACGAGCAGTACTTC	CASSLGTSGPYEQYF
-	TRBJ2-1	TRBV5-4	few	TGTGCCAGCAGCTCCGCGCGACCCCTACGGAGTGAGCAGTTCTTC	CASSSARPLRSEQFF
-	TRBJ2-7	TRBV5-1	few	TGCGCCAGCAGGCGGGACGTTAGAGTACTAGGCCGCGAGCAGTACTTC	CASRRDVRVLGREQYF
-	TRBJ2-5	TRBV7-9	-	TGTGCCAGCAGCCGAGAGACCCAGTACTTC	CASSRETQYF
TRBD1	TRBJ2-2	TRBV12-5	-	TGTGCTAGCGGGACAGCCTCGAACACCGGGGAGCTGTTTTTT	CASGTASNTGELFF
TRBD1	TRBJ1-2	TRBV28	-	TGTGCCAGCAGACCCTTCACAGGGGCGGAGAACTATGGCTACACCTTC	CASRPFTGAENYGYTF
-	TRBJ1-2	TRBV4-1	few	TGCGCCAGCAGCCAAGTGGGAGCGGGCCCTAACTATGGCTACACCTTC	CASSQVGAGPNYGYTF
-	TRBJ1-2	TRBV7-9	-	TGTGCCAGCAGCTTATCCGAAGGGGTCGGGGGCTACACCTTC	CASSLSEGVGGYTF
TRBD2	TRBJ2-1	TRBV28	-	TGTGCCAGCAGTTTGGACAGGGGTGGGAGACTAGCGGGAGTCACCTACAATGAGCAGTTCTTC	CASSLDRGGRLAGVTYNEQFF
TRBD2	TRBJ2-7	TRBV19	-	TGTGCCAGTAGTATGGGACTAGCGGGAGGTTACGAGCAGTACTTC	CASSMGLAGGYEQYF
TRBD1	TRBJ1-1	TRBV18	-	TGTGCCAGCTCACGACAGGGAAACACTGAAGCTTTCTTT	CASSRQGNTEAFF
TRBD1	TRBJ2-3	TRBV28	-	TGTGCCAGCAGCTCAGGGGGCGCAGATACGCAGTATTTT	CASSSGGADTQYF
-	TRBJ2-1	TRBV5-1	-	TGCGCCAGCAGCGTAGGATTTCTAGCGTACAATGAGCAGTTCTTC	CASSVGFLAYNEQFF
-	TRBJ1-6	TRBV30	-	TGTGCCTGGAGTGCCTGTAGGGAGTTTGGGAATTCACCCCTCCACTTT	CAWSACREFGNSPLHF
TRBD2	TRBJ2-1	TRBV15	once	TGTGCCACCAGCAGAGGGCGGGGCGGGAGGGCGGAGGAGCAGTTCTTC	CATSRGRGGRAEEQFF
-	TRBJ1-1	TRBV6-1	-	TGTGCCAGCAATAGAGATTTCTTT	CASNRDFF
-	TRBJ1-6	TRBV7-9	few	TGTGCCAGCAGCTTAGAGGAGAATAATTCACCCCTCCACTTT	CASSLEENNSPLHF
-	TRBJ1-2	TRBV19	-	TGTGCCAGTAACATCGGAGGAGGCTACACCTTC	CASNIGGGYTF
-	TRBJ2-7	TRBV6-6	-	TGTGCCAGCAGCCTAGCCCAGTACGAGCAGTACTTC	CASSLAQYEQYF
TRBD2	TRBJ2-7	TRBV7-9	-	TGTGCCAGCAGCTTAGCTAGCGGGAGGTACAACGAGCAGTACTTC	CASSLASGRYNEQYF
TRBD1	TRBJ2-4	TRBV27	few	TGTGCCAGCAGTTTATCAGGGACAGCCCTTCAAAACATTCAGTACTTC	CASSLSGTALQNIQYF
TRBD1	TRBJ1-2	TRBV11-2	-	TGTGCCAGCACCGGGACAGCGAAGCAATGGGGCTACACCTTC	CASTGTAKQWGYTF
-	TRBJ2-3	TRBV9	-	TGTGCCAGCAGCCTTAGCGGCAAGAGCACAGATACGCAGTATTTT	CASSLSGKSTDTQYF
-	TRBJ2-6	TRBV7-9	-	TGTGCCAGCAGCTCCAAACCTATTAGTTCTGGGGCCAACGTCCTGACTTTC	CASSSKPISSGANVLTF
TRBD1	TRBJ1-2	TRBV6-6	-	TGTGCCAGCAGTTTTTCGACAGGGTTTAATGGCTACACCTTC	CASSFSTGFNGYTF
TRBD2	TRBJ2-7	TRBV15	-	TGTGCCACCAGCAGAGGAGGGACTAGCGACGAGCAGTACTTC	CATSRGGTSDEQYF
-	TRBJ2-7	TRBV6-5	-	TGTGCCAGCAGTTACATGGGGGAGGAGTACTTC	CASSYMGEEYF
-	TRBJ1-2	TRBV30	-	TGTGCCACGGGAGCTACCTTAATCCCGAAGAAAAACTATGGCTACACCTTC	CATGATLIPKKNYGYTF
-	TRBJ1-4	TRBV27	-	TGTGCCAGCCGCCCCTTGCCCTACGGGCGGGGTGAAAAACTGTTTTTT	CASRPLPYGRGEKLFF
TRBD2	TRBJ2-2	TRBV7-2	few	TGTGCCAGCAGCTTTGGACTAGCGCTGCTCACCGGGGAGCTGTTTTTT	CASSFGLALLTGELFF
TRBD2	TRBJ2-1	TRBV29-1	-	TGCAGCGTTGGACGAAGCGGGAGCTCCTACAATGAGCAGTTCTTC	CSVGRSGSSYNEQFF
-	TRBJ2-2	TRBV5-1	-	TGCGCCAGCAGCGCGGTCGGCTCCGGGGAGCTGTTTTTT	CASSAVGSGELFF
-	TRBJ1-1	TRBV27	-	TGTGCCAGCAGTCCACTCTTGGGGGGCACTGAAGCTTTCTTT	CASSPLLGGTEAFF
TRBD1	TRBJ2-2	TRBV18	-	TGTGCCAGCTCACCAGCGCTCGGGACAGGAGACACCGGGGAGCTGTTTTTT	CASSPALGTGDTGELFF
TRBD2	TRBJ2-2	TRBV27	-	TGTGCCAGCAGTTTTGGGGGGGGCACCGGGGAGCTGTTTTTT	CASSFGGGTGELFF
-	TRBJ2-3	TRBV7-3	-	TGTGCCAGCAGCCCAACCCCCCGGGGTACAGATACGCAGTATTTT	CASSPTPRGTDTQYF
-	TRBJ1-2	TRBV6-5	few	TGTGCCAGCAGCCTATGGGGCGAGAACTATGGCTACACCTTC	CASSLWGENYGYTF
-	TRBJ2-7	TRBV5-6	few	TGTGCCAGCAGCCCTGAAGGGACGACAGGGAGGACCGACGAGCAGTACTTC	CASSPEGTTGRTDEQYF
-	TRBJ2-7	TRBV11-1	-	TGTGCCAGCAGACCCCGGGTGCCCAGAGAAGGCGAGCAGTACTTC	CASRPRVPREGEQYF